This T cell receptor beta chain was sequenced in a study of CD8 T cells in Susac syndrome. Isolation of CD8+ and CD4+ T cells was performed negatively, whereas enrichment of TEMRA cells was done by FACS. This clonotype occurred once. Its antigen is not identified. V gave up 4 bases and J gave up 7 bases; unmatched junction bases: 3. In germline, CDR1 is LGHDT, CDR2 YNNKEL (reference sequence). The length of the CDR3 is 14 residues. When the RNA was reverse transcribed, random hexamers were used with an input of about 0.5 to 1 ug. Each CDR3 protein gets one entry after TCRdb re-called the immunoSEQ multiplex PCR reads with MiXCR. This sample has around 180,000 distinct CDR3 sequences, with around 94% found just once. Notes on the study in general: Where Susac syndrome CD4+ T cell repertoires were concerned, no clonal expansion was evident.

The chain employs TRBV3-1 and TRBJ2-1; 11 positions agree with TRBD1. Sequencing input: CD4+ T cells from PBMCs. The TCR comes from a human donor with Susac syndrome. CDR3 nucleotide sequence: TGTGCCAGCAGCCCCCGGGACAGGGGGAATGAGCAGTTCTTC. Its translation: CASSPRDRGNEQFF.